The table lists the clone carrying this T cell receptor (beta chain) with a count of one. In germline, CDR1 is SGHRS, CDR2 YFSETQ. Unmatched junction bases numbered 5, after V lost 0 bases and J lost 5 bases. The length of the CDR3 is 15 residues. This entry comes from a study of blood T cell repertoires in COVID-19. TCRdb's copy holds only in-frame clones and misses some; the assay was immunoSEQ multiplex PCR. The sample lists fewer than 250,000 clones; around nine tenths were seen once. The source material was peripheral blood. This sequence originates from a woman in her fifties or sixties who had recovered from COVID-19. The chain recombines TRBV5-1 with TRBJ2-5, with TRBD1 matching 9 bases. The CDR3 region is CASSLVGDRAETQYF. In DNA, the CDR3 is TGCGCCAGCAGCTTGGTAGGGGACAGGGCGGAGACCCAGTACTTC.